The 22 T cell receptor beta chains given below trace back to one sample, sequenced in a study of radiotherapy plus CTLA-4 blockade in lung cancer. Clones were sequenced by immunoSEQ multiplex PCR, and TCRdb holds only the in-frame ones, with some missing. The profile covers 65,000 to 70,000 clones, with around 80% appearing a single time and more than 8.5% taken by the ten largest. The sample was peripheral blood, taken from a patient treated with radiotherapy plus ipilimumab. These receptors were collected from a human donor with non-small cell lung cancer who had a complete response to radiotherapy plus ipilimumab.

In its sample, this clone was seen once. The V and J genes are TRBV7-8 and TRBJ1-3; no reliable D call. Germline V CDR1 and CDR2: SGHVS, FQNEAQ. Trimming removed 1 base at V and 5 bases at J, with 9 bases between. There are 14 residues in the CDR3. CDR3 sequence (DNA): TGTGCCAGCAGCTTAGGCAGGTCTAGAAACACCATATATTTT. This encodes CASSLGRSRNTIYF.

This clone was seen more than once but under ten times. The V gene is TRBV4-1, the J gene TRBJ1-6; TRBD1 is a possible D gene (5 bases). The CDR3 has 20 residues. With 0 bases removed from V and 0 bases from J, the gap between germline ends came to 18 bases. CDR1 is MGHRA, CDR2 YSYEKL, per germline. CDR3 loop: CASSQDLLDTKSSYNSPLHF. CDR3 nucleotides: TGCGCCAGCAGCCAAGATCTATTGGACACCAAGAGCTCCTATAATTCACCCCTCCACTTT.

This chain uses TRBV4-1 with TRBJ2-3, with 9 bases that match TRBD1. Germline V gene sequence: CDR1 MGHRA, CDR2 YSYEKL. The CDR3 has 18 amino acids. V lost 4 bases, J lost 2 bases, and 13 bases stayed unmatched. CDR3 residues: CASSLPRTGQGSTDTQYF. The DNA of the CDR3 is TGCGCCAGCAGCCTCCCTAGGACGGGACAGGGCTCCACAGATACGCAGTATTTT.

This clone was detected once. The rearrangement joins TRBV7-9 to TRBJ2-3; D gene unclear. From germline, CDR1 is SEHNR and CDR2 FQNEAQ (reference sequence). Trimming cost V 0 bases and J 7 bases, with 11 bases left between them. This CDR3 contains 14 residues. The DNA for the CDR3 is TGTGCCAGCAGCTTAGCTTCGGTGCCTCATACGCAGTATTTT. The encoded protein is CASSLASVPHTQYF.

The rearrangement joins TRBV27 to TRBJ1-3; D possibly corresponds to TRBD1 (6 bases). Trimming left V 5 bases short and J 2 bases short, with 16 bases between. From germline, CDR1 is MNHEY and CDR2 SMNVEV (reference sequence). The CDR3 loop spans 16 amino acids. The CDR3 protein is CASSKSGGRTGNTIYF. CDR3 bases: TGTGCCAGCAGTAAATCTGGGGGGCGGACTGGAAACACCATATATTTT.

The chain employs TRBV10-2 and TRBJ1-1; TRBD1 aligns across 7 bases. J gave up 1 base and V 4 bases, and 0 bases lay outside the gene matches. This CDR3 region has 13 residues. The V gene's germline CDR1 is WSHSY and CDR2 SAAADI. The CDR3 coding sequence is TGCGCCAGCAGTGGACAGGGGAACACTGAAGCTTTCTTT. This encodes CASSGQGNTEAFF.

This chain joins TRBV27 and TRBJ1-2; D is ambiguous. Germline V gene lookup returns CDR1 MNHEY and CDR2 SMNVEV (reference sequence). V gave up 4 bases and J gave up 0 bases, with 0 bases separating them. The CDR3 has 11 amino acids. The CDR3 nucleotides read TGTGCCAGCAGTTCTAACTATGGCTACACCTTC. Amino acid sequence: CASSSNYGYTF.

DNA for the CDR3: TGTGCCAGCTCACCAGGCATTGAAGCTTTCTTT. It yields the protein CASSPGIEAFF. This sequence joins TRBV18 and TRBJ1-1; the D is unclear. Germline V gene data show CDR1 as KGHSH and CDR2 as LQKENI. The CDR3 totals 11 residues. V was clipped by 2 bases and J by 7 bases, with 5 bases between them.

V and J are TRBV27 and TRBJ2-3; 7 positions match TRBD2. J lost 2 bases, V lost 6 bases, and 14 bases had no gene match. The germline CDR1 and CDR2 sequences are MNHEY and SMNVEV (reference sequence). CDR3 length: 17 amino acids. The CDR3: CASRPPVLAGITDTQYF. In DNA, the CDR3 is TGTGCCAGCAGGCCCCCTGTGTTAGCGGGTATCACAGATACGCAGTATTTT.

This chain uses TRBV7-9 with TRBJ2-1; TRBD1 or TRBD2 may be the D gene (7 bases each). Trimming took 5 bases from V and 9 from J, leaving 14 bases between them. This CDR3 is built from 13 residues. Germline V CDR1 and CDR2: SEHNR, FQNEAQ (reference sequence). CDR3 protein: CASSGTGEGEQFF. The CDR3 DNA follows: TGTGCCAGCAGCGGTACAGGGGAGGGTGAGCAGTTCTTC.

This chain joins TRBV4-1 and TRBJ2-5, with D hard to call. The CDR3 sequence is 12 residues long. Trimming removed 3 bases at V and 8 bases at J, with 10 bases between. Germline assignment: CDR1 MGHRA and CDR2 YSYEKL. The CDR3 loop is CASSQTLGTQYF. In DNA form, the CDR3 reads TGCGCCAGCAGCCAGACCTTAGGTACCCAGTACTTC.

CDR3 sequence reads: CATSNQGGNEKLFF. CDR3 sequence (DNA): TGTGCCACCAGCAACCAAGGTGGGAATGAAAAACTGTTTTTT. The chain employs TRBV15 and TRBJ1-4; unclear D gene. This CDR3 is built from 14 residues. V was pared by 4 bases and J by 5 bases, with 11 bases between. Germline loops: CDR1 LNHNV, CDR2 YYDKDF (reference sequence).

The V call is TRBV4-1, the J call TRBJ1-4, with a weak D call TRBD1 (6 bases). Germline CDR1 MGHRA, CDR2 YSYEKL. CDR3 length equals 14 residues. V lost 3 bases, J lost 8 bases, and 13 bases lay in between. CDR3 loop: CASSQAGQREKLFF. CDR3 nucleotides: TGCGCCAGCAGCCAGGCAGGACAGCGAGAAAAACTGTTTTTT.

The CDR3 DNA is TGTGCCAGCAGGGGGGGTAGTGAGACCCAGTACTTC. It encodes CASRGGSETQYF. The chain uses TRBV7-8 and TRBJ2-5; D perhaps matches TRBD2 (6 bases). The CDR3 contains 12 residues. CDR1 SGHVS and CDR2 FQNEAQ come from the germline V gene. The V end lost 6 bases, the J end lost 5 bases, and 10 bases lay between the germline ends.

The J gene is TRBJ2-5, the V gene TRBV6-5; 7 bases fit TRBD1. Germline V gives CDR1 MNHEY, CDR2 SVGAGI. The CDR3 is made up of 14 amino acids. The V gene end was trimmed by 2 bases and the J gene end by 7 bases; junction bases not matched to a gene: 7. CDR3 loop: CASSYPGQSGTQYF. The CDR3, as DNA: TGTGCCAGCAGTTACCCGGGACAGAGCGGGACCCAGTACTTC.

The chain is built from TRBV6-5 and TRBJ2-7; 7 nucleotides align to TRBD2. Germline V gene lookup returns CDR1 MNHEY and CDR2 SVGAGI. This CDR3 spans 12 amino acids. Unmatched junction bases numbered 3, after V lost 4 bases and J lost 6 bases. This CDR3 reads CASSSLAVEQYV. The DNA for the CDR3 is TGTGCCAGCAGTTCGCTAGCGGTCGAGCAGTACGTC.

The V call is TRBV30, the J call TRBJ2-3, with TRBD2 matching 12 bases. Germline values: CDR1 GTSNPN, CDR2 SVGIG (reference sequence). The CDR3 has 16 amino acids. The trim removed 1 base at V and 2 bases at J, leaving 4 bases unmatched. The CDR3 loop is CAWSDGTSGYTDTQYF. CDR3 bases: TGTGCCTGGAGTGATGGGACTAGCGGGTACACAGATACGCAGTATTTT.

V and J are TRBV19 and TRBJ1-3, with a possible D match to TRBD1 (5 bases). This CDR3 spans 16 amino acids. CDR1 LNHDA and CDR2 SQIVND come from the germline V gene (reference sequence). The ends were cut back, 6 bases at V and 2 bases at J, with 17 bases in the middle. CDR3 amino acids: CASRTYLQGTGNTIYF. The CDR3 DNA reads as TGTGCCAGTAGGACCTACCTTCAGGGAACTGGAAACACCATATATTTT.

The chain links TRBV9 to TRBJ1-4, with TRBD1 identical over 7 bases. CDR1 is SGDLS, CDR2 YYNGEE, per germline. V lost 4 bases, J lost 5 bases, and 8 bases stayed unmatched. The CDR3 sequence is 15 residues long. CDR3 sequence reads: CASSPRTGENEKLFF. CDR3 bases: TGTGCCAGCAGCCCCCGGACAGGAGAAAATGAAAAACTGTTTTTT.

The CDR3: CASSLGTGRLAVFHNEQFF. CDR3 DNA: TGTGCCAGCAGCTTAGGGACGGGGAGACTAGCGGTTTTCCACAATGAGCAGTTCTTC. This chain joins TRBV7-2 and TRBJ2-1, with TRBD2 matching over 9 bases. Germline-derived CDR1 and CDR2 are SGHTA and FQGNSA. CDR3 length equals 19 residues. With 1 base clipped from V and 5 bases from J, the junction kept 15 bases outside the gene matches.

The gene calls are TRBV2 and TRBJ2-2; 12 positions agree with TRBD2. J lost 3 bases, V lost 6 bases, and 11 bases had no gene match. The CDR3 extends over 18 amino acids. Germline loops: CDR1 SNHLY, CDR2 FYNNEI. The CDR3 DNA follows: TGTGCCAGCAGCGTCGCCTCTAGCGGGAGGGTGGACACCGGGGAGCTGTTTTTT. Protein: CASSVASSGRVDTGELFF.

This clone was counted only a few times. V gene TRBV7-9 combines with J gene TRBJ1-1, with D possibly TRBD1 on 5 matching bases. The CDR3 totals 15 residues. The V gene's germline CDR1 is SEHNR and CDR2 FQNEAQ (reference sequence). V lost 1 base to trimming and J lost 3 bases, with 12 bases between them. CDR3 amino acids: CASSLGEGLDTEAFF. CDR3 bases: TGTGCCAGCAGCTTAGGGGAGGGGTTGGACACTGAAGCTTTCTTT.